This T cell receptor beta chain was sequenced in a study of blood T cells in healthy people across ages. Combining a sample-barcoded 5' primer with a J-beta primer mix, a second PCR ran for 7 to 11 cycles. The template-switch adaptor was a 5' adaptor with 12 random nucleotides. It tagged each cDNA molecule. TCRdb reprocessed the 5' RACE reads via MiXCR and lists one record per CDR3 protein. The table records about 900,000 distinct CDR3 sequences, 48% of them present only once. This clonotype was observed a few times. Antigen: not known. Study results and limitations: Diversity of TCR beta per million T cells declined in a roughly linear way with age. Unsorted PBMC material precluded a definitive naive versus antigen-experienced comparison.

Trimming removed 8 bases at V and 4 bases at J, with 14 bases between. The V gene's germline CDR1 is MNHNS and CDR2 SASEGT. This CDR3 is built from 13 residues. The sequenced sample was blood. The chain recombines TRBV6-1 with TRBJ2-5; tentatively, D is TRBD2 (5 bases). This TCR derives from a man aged 25-45 years in good health. The CDR3 loop is CASSDFRGETQYF. The DNA for the CDR3 is TGTGCCAGCTCGGATTTTCGGGGAGAGACCCAGTACTTC.